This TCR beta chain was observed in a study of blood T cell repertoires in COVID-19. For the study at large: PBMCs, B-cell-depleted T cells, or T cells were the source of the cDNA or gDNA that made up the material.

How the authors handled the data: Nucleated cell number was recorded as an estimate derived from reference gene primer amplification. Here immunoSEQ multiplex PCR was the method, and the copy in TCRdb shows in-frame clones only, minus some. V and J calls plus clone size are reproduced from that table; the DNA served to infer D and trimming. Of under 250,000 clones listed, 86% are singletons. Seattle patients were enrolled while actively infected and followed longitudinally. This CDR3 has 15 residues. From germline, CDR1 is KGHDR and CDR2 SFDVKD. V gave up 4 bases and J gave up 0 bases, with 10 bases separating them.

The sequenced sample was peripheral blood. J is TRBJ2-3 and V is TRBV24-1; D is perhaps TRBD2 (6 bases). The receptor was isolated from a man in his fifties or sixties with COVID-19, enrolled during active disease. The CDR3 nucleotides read TGTGCCACCAGTGACACTAGCACGAGCACAGATACGCAGTATTTT. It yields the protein CATSDTSTSTDTQYF.